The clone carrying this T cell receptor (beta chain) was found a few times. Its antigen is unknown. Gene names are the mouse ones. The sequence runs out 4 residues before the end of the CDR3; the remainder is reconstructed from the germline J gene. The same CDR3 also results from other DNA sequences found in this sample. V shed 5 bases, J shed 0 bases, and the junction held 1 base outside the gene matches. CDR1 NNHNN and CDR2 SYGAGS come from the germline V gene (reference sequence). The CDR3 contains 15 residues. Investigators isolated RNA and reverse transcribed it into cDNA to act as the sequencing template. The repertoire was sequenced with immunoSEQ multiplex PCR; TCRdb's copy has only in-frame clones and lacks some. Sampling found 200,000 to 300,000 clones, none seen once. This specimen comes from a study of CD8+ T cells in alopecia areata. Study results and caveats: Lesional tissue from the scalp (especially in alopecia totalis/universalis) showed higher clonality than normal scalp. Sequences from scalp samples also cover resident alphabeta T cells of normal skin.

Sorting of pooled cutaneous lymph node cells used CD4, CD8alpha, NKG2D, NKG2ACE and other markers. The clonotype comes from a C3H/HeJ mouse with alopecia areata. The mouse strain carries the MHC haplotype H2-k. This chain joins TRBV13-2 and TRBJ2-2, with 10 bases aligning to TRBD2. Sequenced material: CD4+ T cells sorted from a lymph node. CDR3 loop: CASGGLGSNTGQLYF. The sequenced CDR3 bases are TGTGCCAGCGGGGGACTGGGGTCAAACACCGGG.